This is a list of T cell receptor beta chains from one sample in a study of T-cell memory formation after mild COVID-19. Each CDR3 protein is one row after TCRdb ran MiXCR on the 5' RACE reads. The table lists about 390,000 distinct CDR3 sequences, 16% of them singletons, with roughly 21% in the top ten. Sample: PBMCs or a T cell subset sorted from them (not recorded which). These receptors originate from a man between 18 and 35 years old who had mild COVID-19 (a few samples of this study predate the infection). Cell type and time point are not known. The CDR3 runs from the conserved cysteine through the conserved F or W. A D gene is named only where the DNA matches it firmly. The listing skips clone size in some rows; elsewhere it reads once, few, many or a size class.

>TRBV7-2|14|-|TRBJ2-2|-
CASSRDRITGELFF
TGTGCCAGCAGCCGCGACAGAATCACCGGGGAGCTGTTTTTT
>TRBV6-5|15|few|TRBJ2-1|-
CASSYSRLGGNEQFF
TGTGCCAGCAGTTACAGCCGACTTGGGGGCAATGAGCAGTTCTTC
>TRBV28|17|-|TRBJ2-1|TRBD2
CASSPRTSRVWSDEQFF
TGTGCCAGCAGTCCGAGGACTAGCCGGGTTTGGTCCGATGAGCAGTTCTTC
>TRBV9|16|-|TRBJ2-1|TRBD2
CASSIRAGALNNEQFF
TGTGCCAGCAGCATACGAGCGGGGGCCCTCAACAATGAGCAGTTCTTC
>TRBV19|12|-|TRBJ2-1|-
CASSYREGKQFF
TGTGCCAGTAGTTACAGGGAGGGGAAGCAGTTCTTC
>TRBV4-1|15|-|TRBJ1-1|-
CASSVPNRDHSEAFF
TGCGCCAGCAGCGTTCCCAACAGGGATCACTCTGAAGCTTTCTTT
>TRBV12-3/TRBV12-4|12|-|TRBJ1-2|-
CASSQQGGGYTF
TGTGCCAGCAGTCAACAGGGAGGTGGCTACACCTTC
>TRBV5-1|14|-|TRBJ2-5|-
CASGQHHMVETQYF
TGCGCCAGCGGACAACATCACATGGTGGAGACCCAGTACTTC
>TRBV7-2|18|many|TRBJ2-3|TRBD2
CASSRAFPGAGGTDTQYF
TGTGCCAGCAGCCGGGCCTTCCCCGGGGCGGGGGGCACAGATACGCAGTATTTT
>TRBV24-1|15|few|TRBJ2-5|TRBD1
CATSAPRGPQETQYF
TGTGCCACCAGTGCCCCGAGGGGGCCCCAAGAGACCCAGTACTTC
>TRBV6-6|15|few|TRBJ1-4|TRBD1
CASARPGQGWSKLFF
TGTGCCAGCGCCCGACCGGGACAGGGTTGGTCAAAACTGTTTTTT
>TRBV4-1|16|few|TRBJ2-1|-
CASSQDLLRGYNEQFF
TGCGCCAGCAGCCAAGATCTCTTGCGGGGCTACAATGAGCAGTTCTTC
>TRBV6-2/TRBV6-3|14|few|TRBJ2-5|-
CASSHQGMGETQYF
TGTGCCAGCAGTCATCAGGGGATGGGGGAGACCCAGTACTTC
>TRBV11-2|18|-|TRBJ1-3|TRBD1
CASSLDTFEGASGNTIYF
TGTGCCAGCAGCTTAGATACGTTTGAGGGGGCTTCTGGAAACACCATATATTTT
>TRBV5-1|16|-|TRBJ2-1|-
CASSLAAGSVGNEQFF
TGCGCCAGCAGCTTGGCCGCGGGGAGTGTTGGCAATGAGCAGTTCTTC
>TRBV7-2|16|many|TRBJ2-3|-
CASSSPTASLTDTQYF
TGTGCCAGCAGCTCACCGACAGCTTCCCTCACAGATACGCAGTATTTT
>TRBV5-6|12|few|TRBJ1-2|-
CASSPGVYGYTF
TGTGCCAGCAGCCCTGGTGTATATGGCTACACCTTC
>TRBV4-1|15|few|TRBJ1-2|TRBD1
CASSQVGGGNYGYTF
TGCGCCAGCAGCCAAGTAGGGGGCGGCAACTATGGCTACACCTTC
>TRBV7-2|16|few|TRBJ2-3|TRBD2
CASSTLAGGFTDTQYF
TGTGCCAGCAGCACACTAGCGGGGGGGTTCACAGATACGCAGTATTTT
>TRBV11-2|14|few|TRBJ2-7|TRBD1
CASSSTGGSNEQYF
TGTGCCAGCAGCTCGACAGGGGGCTCGAACGAGCAGTACTTC
>TRBV5-1|13|-|TRBJ1-4|TRBD1
CASGDRGDEKLFF
TGCGCCAGCGGGGACAGGGGGGACGAAAAACTGTTTTTT
>TRBV5-1|15|few|TRBJ2-1|-
CASSFDGVSYNEQFF
TGCGCCAGCAGCTTCGACGGGGTTTCGTACAATGAGCAGTTCTTC
>TRBV30|14|-|TRBJ2-3|-
CAWRSAGAGYTQYF
TGTGCCTGGAGATCCGCGGGGGCGGGGTATACGCAGTATTTT
>TRBV29-1|15|-|TRBJ1-3|-
CSVGGIYNSGNTIYF
TGCAGCGTGGGGGGGATTTACAACTCTGGAAACACCATATATTTT
>TRBV20-1|14|few|TRBJ2-3|-
CSARRQGSTDTQYF
TGCAGTGCTAGACGGCAGGGGTCGACAGATACGCAGTATTTT
>TRBV7-6|16|-|TRBJ2-1|-
CASSLWTVSSYNEQFF
TGTGCCAGCAGCTTGTGGACGGTGAGCTCCTACAATGAGCAGTTCTTC
>TRBV20-1|12|-|TRBJ2-1|TRBD1
CSGDRGYNEQFF
TGCAGTGGGGACAGGGGTTACAATGAGCAGTTCTTC
>TRBV4-3|15|-|TRBJ2-7|TRBD1
CASSQEGQGLYEQYF
TGCGCCAGCAGCCAAGAGGGACAGGGACTATACGAGCAGTACTTC
>TRBV4-1|17|-|TRBJ2-4|-
CASSQVFQMLAKNIQYF
TGCGCCAGCAGCCAAGTCTTTCAGATGCTAGCCAAAAACATTCAGTACTTC
>TRBV2|15|few|TRBJ1-1|-
CASSDPYRVNTEAFF
TGTGCCAGCAGTGACCCGTACAGGGTAAACACTGAAGCTTTCTTT
>TRBV5-1|14|-|TRBJ2-5|-
CASSLGQGHETQYF
TGCGCCAGCAGCCTGGGACAAGGGCACGAGACCCAGTACTTC
>TRBV7-2|14|-|TRBJ2-7|TRBD1
CASSAGQGPYEQYF
TGTGCCAGCAGCGCAGGACAGGGTCCTTACGAGCAGTACTTC
>TRBV5-4|13|-|TRBJ1-4|-
CASSRGLYEKLFF
TGTGCCAGCAGCCGCGGACTCTATGAAAAACTGTTTTTT